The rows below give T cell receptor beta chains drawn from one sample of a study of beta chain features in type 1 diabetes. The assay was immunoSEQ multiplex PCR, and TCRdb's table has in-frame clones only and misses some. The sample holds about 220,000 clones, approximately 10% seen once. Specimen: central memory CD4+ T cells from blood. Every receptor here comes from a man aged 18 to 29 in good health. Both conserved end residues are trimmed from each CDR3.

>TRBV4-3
ASSQGPGRVGETQY
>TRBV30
AVTSDRFYNEQF
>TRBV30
AWSPTGNLNEQF
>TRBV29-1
SAQTSRSGELF
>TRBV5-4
ASSLDFGTVGQQY
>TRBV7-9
ASSPGIGSEKLF
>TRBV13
ASSLPFRKLF
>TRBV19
ASSIGRTGEQY
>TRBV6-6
ASSVGEEYYEQY
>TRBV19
ASSTPGTWHTEAF
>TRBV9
ASSVKNTGELF
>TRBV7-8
ASSSRGSGRNNEQF
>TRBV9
ASSFGRYYEQY
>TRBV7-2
ASSLALGLAGSSSYEQY
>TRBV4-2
ASSPGRGSFYEQY
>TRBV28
ASSALKVDTEAF
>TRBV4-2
ASSFSPAGENIQY
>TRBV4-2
ASSQDFSGGRNIQY
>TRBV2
ASSSPGQGIFDEQF
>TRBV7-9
ASSTQGMGEKLF
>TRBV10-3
AISEFGFTDTQY
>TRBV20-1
SAEGRSEAF
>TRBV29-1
SDRTSGSGATQY
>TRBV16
ASSQNREKLF
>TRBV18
ASSPRNLVPDTQY
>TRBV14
ASSQGRFSINEQF
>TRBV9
ASSPQTGSLGETQY
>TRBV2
ASSAGQETQY
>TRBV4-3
ASSQARGSSSTGELF
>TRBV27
ASSLNRVGYGYT
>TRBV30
AWSAQAGGYT
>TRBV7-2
ASSFRTFNEQF
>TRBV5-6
ASSLTGGNTEAF
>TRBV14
ASSQGRRARVNNEQF
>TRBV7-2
ASSVAMAGGLDTQY
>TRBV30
AWKKGLLSGELF
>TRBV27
ASTLKGTPQETQY
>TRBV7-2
ASSVESGGVYEQY
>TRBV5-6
ASSLYSNSYNEQF
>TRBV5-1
ASSLRVPAYEQY
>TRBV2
ASSYGTPSLELF
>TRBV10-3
AISDGEREGYEQY
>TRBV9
ASSVSDFGPLGAQY